The 32 T cell receptor beta chains listed next were all sequenced from one sample in a study of cytomegalovirus exposure and HLA in healthy donors. The PCR contained 60 Vbeta and 13 Jbeta primers. Sequencing was performed with immunoSEQ multiplex PCR; in TCRdb, only in-frame clones are kept and a portion is missing. The sample records under 150,000 clones, approximately 9% being singletons. Sequences were obtained from PBMCs. The receptor source for this set is a woman between 40 and 55 years old in good health and CMV-seropositive.

A few counts support this clone. This chain joins TRBV18 and TRBJ2-3; 12 bases map to TRBD2. Germline CDR1 is KGHSH and CDR2 is LQKENI. The CDR3 length is 15 residues. The J segment lost 6 bases and the V segment lost 8 bases, leaving 9 bases of the junction unmatched. As DNA, the CDR3 is TGTGCCAGCCAACTGACTAGCGGGGGAGGTGATACGCAGTATTTT. Its protein product is CASQLTSGGGDTQYF.

The gene calls are TRBV7-2 and TRBJ2-3; D gene unclear. V was shortened by 3 bases and J by 2 bases, with 12 bases between the two germline ends. The germline V gene encodes CDR1 SGHTA and CDR2 FQGNSA. The CDR3 length is 15 residues. CDR3 DNA sequence: TGTGCCAGCAGCTTTAGAGTGTCCGACACAGATACGCAGTATTTT. This encodes CASSFRVSDTDTQYF.

The chain carries TRBV19 and TRBJ1-1; D unclear. The V end was cut by 0 bases, the J end by 1 base, with 9 bases between. Germline V gene sequence: CDR1 LNHDA, CDR2 SQIVND (reference sequence). This CDR3 is built from 15 residues. The CDR3 DNA is TGTGCCAGTAGTATAGATCCGAGAGGGAACACTGAAGCTTTCTTT. Its translation is CASSIDPRGNTEAFF.

The rearrangement links TRBV9 to TRBJ1-2; D is perhaps TRBD1 (5 bases). There are 16 residues in the CDR3. From germline, CDR1 is SGDLS and CDR2 YYNGEE. The V and J ends lost 4 bases and 8 bases respectively, with 24 bases between them. The CDR3 DNA is TGTGCCAGCAGCATCACTTTAAGGGGTGGACCACAAGGCTACACCTTC. Protein product: CASSITLRGGPQGYTF.

The rearrangement joins TRBV5-4 to TRBJ1-1, with D maybe TRBD1 (6 bases). The ends were cut back, 0 bases at V and 12 bases at J, with 15 bases in the middle. CDR1 and CDR2 from the germline V gene are SGHNT and YYREEE (reference sequence). CDR3 length equals 13 residues. CDR3 sequence: CASSLAGQYRTFF. CDR3 DNA sequence: TGTGCCAGCAGCTTGGCCGGACAGTATAGAACTTTCTTT.

The chain carries TRBV1 and TRBJ1-2. TRBV1 is a pseudogene locus. This CDR3 region has 17 residues. Written as DNA, the CDR3 is TGCACCAGCAGCCAAGATTGGCGGGAAGAGCTACTCTATGGCTACACCTTC. The encoded protein is CTSSQDWREELLYGYTF.

This clone occurred a few times. The V and J genes are TRBV29-1 and TRBJ2-7; D is perhaps TRBD1 (5 bases). Trimming removed 4 bases from V and 0 bases from J, with 7 bases in between. CDR1 and CDR2 (germline): SQVTM, ANQGSEA. This CDR3 is built from 12 residues. The CDR3 region is CSVADNSYEQYF. The CDR3 DNA is TGCAGCGTTGCGGACAACTCCTACGAGCAGTACTTC.

The chain joins TRBV6-5 to TRBJ1-1, with a tentative D call TRBD1 (5 bases). This CDR3 has 15 amino acids. Germline CDR1 MNHEY, CDR2 SVGAGI. V lost 11 bases to trimming and J lost 4 bases, with 23 bases between them. The CDR3 DNA reads as TGTGCCGGGCCTGGTGAAGGAGGGGTGAGCACTGAAGCTTTCTTT. Its translation is CAGPGEGGVSTEAFF.

The chain combines TRBV6-6 with TRBJ2-1; D gene ambiguous. The CDR3 contains 14 residues. Germline V gene sequence: CDR1 MNHNY, CDR2 SVGAGI (reference sequence). Trimming removed 6 bases from V and 6 bases from J, with 15 bases in between. As DNA, the CDR3 is TGTGCCAGCAGCTCCAACTCCCTCGGCAATGAGCAGTTCTTC. Its translation is CASSSNSLGNEQFF.

This clone was recorded a few times. This chain uses TRBV5-8 with TRBJ2-3; 13 positions match TRBD2. The CDR3 has 17 amino acids. J gave up 4 bases and V 4 bases, and 9 bases lay outside the gene matches. Germline CDR1 and CDR2: SGHTS and YDEGEE. Here the CDR3 reads CASSHTSGGAGPDTQYF. The CDR3, as DNA: TGTGCCAGCAGCCATACTAGCGGGGGGGCCGGTCCAGATACGCAGTATTTT.

The chain carries TRBV5-1 and TRBJ2-5, with unresolved D. Trimming cost V 4 bases and J 4 bases, with 14 bases left between them. This CDR3 is 14 amino acids long. Germline CDR1 is SGHRS and CDR2 is YFSETQ. DNA of the CDR3: TGCGCCAGCAGCCTCCTCCCCCGCGTAGAGACCCAGTACTTC. Residues: CASSLLPRVETQYF.

The CDR3 here is CASSFRDRGGEQYF. Here the CDR3 DNA reads TGCGCCAGCAGCTTCCGGGACAGGGGAGGCGAGCAGTACTTC. The chain uses TRBV5-1 and TRBJ2-7, with 10 bases that match TRBD1. This CDR3 spans 14 amino acids. Germline loops: CDR1 SGHRS, CDR2 YFSETQ. The V gene end was trimmed by 2 bases and the J gene end by 6 bases; junction bases not matched to a gene: 5.

In this sample, this clone turned up once. The rearrangement links TRBV7-2 to TRBJ1-1, with D possibly TRBD1 on 5 matching bases. The CDR3 totals 13 residues. In germline, CDR1 is SGHTA, CDR2 FQGNSA. V lost 6 bases to trimming and J lost 0 bases, with 8 bases between them. CDR3 in DNA: TGTGCCAGCAGTCTGACAGTGAACACTGAAGCTTTCTTT. This translates into CASSLTVNTEAFF.

The chain employs TRBV7-9 and TRBJ2-1, with 14 positions matching TRBD2. V was pared by 7 bases and J by 4 bases, with 12 bases of the junction left unmatched. The CDR3 is made up of 18 amino acids. Germline V CDR1 and CDR2: SEHNR, FQNEAQ (reference sequence). The CDR3 spells CASTPKGTSGGVYNEQFF. For the CDR3, the DNA is TGTGCCAGCACCCCCAAAGGGACTAGCGGGGGAGTGTACAATGAGCAGTTCTTC.

This clone showed up just a few times. The chain employs TRBV5-1 and TRBJ2-3, with D possibly being TRBD1 (6 bases). CDR1 and CDR2 from the germline V gene are SGHRS and YFSETQ. This CDR3 has 14 amino acids. The V end lost 2 bases, the J end lost 4 bases, and 11 bases lay between the germline ends. The CDR3 is CASSFGTFPDTQYF. In nucleotides, the CDR3 is TGCGCCAGCAGCTTTGGGACATTCCCAGATACGCAGTATTTT.

The V gene is TRBV4-1, the J gene TRBJ2-7; D is ambiguous. Germline V CDR1 and CDR2: MGHRA, YSYEKL. The CDR3 is 14 residues long. Deletions cut 0 bases from V and 3 bases from J, with 9 bases between. The CDR3 DNA follows: TGCGCCAGCAGCCAAGATATCCAGGTCTACGAGCAGTACTTC. Residues: CASSQDIQVYEQYF.

This clone was counted only a few times. The chain has TRBV7-2 and TRBJ2-1; D is perhaps TRBD2 (6 bases). Germline lookup yields CDR1 SGHTA and CDR2 FQGNSA. This CDR3 has 16 amino acids. The ends were cut back, 5 bases at V and 0 bases at J, with 14 bases in the middle. The CDR3 loop reads CASSPSGPSSYNEQFF. The CDR3, as DNA: TGTGCCAGCAGCCCGAGCGGGCCGAGCTCCTACAATGAGCAGTTCTTC. The full variable domain, its missing parts supplied by reference TRBV7-2 and TRBJ2-1, is GAGVSQSPSNKVTEKGKDVELRCDPISGHTALYWYRQSLGQGLEFLIYFQGNSAPDKSGLPSDRFSAERTGGSVSTLTIQRTQQEDSAVYLCASSPSGPSSYNEQFFGPGTRLTVL.

This clone has more than one count but fewer than ten. The J gene is TRBJ2-5, the V gene TRBV5-5, with TRBD2 matching 7 bases. CDR1 is SGHKS, CDR2 YYEKEE, per germline (reference sequence). With 4 bases clipped from V and 5 bases from J, the junction kept 14 bases outside the gene matches. The CDR3 loop spans 16 amino acids. Here the CDR3 reads CASSMGGGSSWETQYF. CDR3 coding DNA: TGTGCCAGCAGCATGGGGGGGGGTTCCTCGTGGGAGACCCAGTACTTC.

This clone was seen a few times. This chain links TRBV11-3 with TRBJ2-1, with no clear D. The CDR3 is 13 amino acids. Per the germline V gene, CDR1 is SGHNT and CDR2 is YENEEA. Trimming pared 0 bases from V and 6 bases from J, leaving 6 bases between. CDR3 amino acids: CASSLEEPNEQFF. The CDR3 DNA follows: TGTGCCAGCAGCTTAGAGGAGCCCAATGAGCAGTTCTTC.

This clone was seen more than once but under ten times. This chain uses TRBV7-9 with TRBJ1-1; 9 positions match TRBD1. The V gene's germline CDR1 is SEHNR and CDR2 FQNEAQ (reference sequence). The CDR3 consists of 12 residues. Germline trimming cut 4 bases from V and 7 bases from J; bases unmatched to any gene: 1. As DNA, the CDR3 is TGTGCCAGCAGCTCGGACAGGGGTGAAGCTTTCTTT. This gives the protein CASSSDRGEAFF.

This sequence joins TRBV2 and TRBJ1-1; no reliable D call. Trimming shortened V by 9 bases and J by 3 bases, and 11 bases separated the two germline ends. CDR3 length: 12 residues. Germline CDR1 reads SNHLY; CDR2 reads FYNNEI. The CDR3 reads CASSRDHTEAFF. As DNA, the CDR3 is TGTGCCAGTTCCCGGGATCACACTGAAGCTTTCTTT.

This chain uses TRBV5-1 with TRBJ2-5; TRBD1 aligns across 8 bases. The germline V gene encodes CDR1 SGHRS and CDR2 YFSETQ. The CDR3 sequence is 14 residues long. V was clipped by 4 bases and J by 3 bases; unmatched bases: 5. The chain's CDR3 is CASSDPTGEETQYF. Here the CDR3 DNA reads TGCGCCAGCAGCGACCCGACAGGGGAAGAGACCCAGTACTTC.

The V gene is TRBV7-9, the J gene TRBJ1-2; D unresolved. This CDR3 region has 12 residues. V was pared by 4 bases and J by 0 bases, with 3 bases between. Germline V gene sequence: CDR1 SEHNR, CDR2 FQNEAQ (reference sequence). This chain's CDR3 is CASSSSNYGYTF. CDR3 nucleotide sequence: TGTGCCAGCAGCTCGTCTAACTATGGCTACACCTTC.

This clone has a handful of counts. V and J are TRBV5-1 and TRBJ1-3; TRBD1 might be the D (5 bases). Trimming took 4 bases from V and 4 from J, leaving 39 bases between them. The CDR3 has 23 residues. Germline assignment: CDR1 SGHRS and CDR2 YFSETQ. DNA for the CDR3: TGCGCCAGCAGCCCCCGCGGGGCTGTAAAGACTGGGGACGAGGTCAACGAGGGAAACACCATATATTTT. Protein product: CASSPRGAVKTGDEVNEGNTIYF.

This clone turned up a few times. The V call is TRBV5-1, the J call TRBJ2-2; the match to TRBD1 covers 10 bases. CDR1 and CDR2 from the germline V gene are SGHRS and YFSETQ. This CDR3 has 18 amino acids. J gave up 5 bases and V 4 bases, and 14 bases lay outside the gene matches. CDR3 in amino acids: CASSPPTGGAGLTGELFF. In DNA form, the CDR3 reads TGCGCCAGCAGCCCACCGACAGGGGGCGCCGGACTAACCGGGGAGCTGTTTTTT.

This clone was picked up a small number of times. This chain connects TRBV2 to TRBJ1-2, with D unresolved. Trimming stripped 6 bases from V and 1 base from J, with 18 bases between. The length of the CDR3 is 16 residues. CDR1 is SNHLY, CDR2 FYNNEI, per germline. CDR3 nucleotides: TGTGCCAGCAGGACGGACGGACTTTCTGTTAACTATGGCTACACCTTC. The encoded protein is CASRTDGLSVNYGYTF.

This clone occurred a few times. The V call is TRBV2, the J call TRBJ1-1; D call uncertain. This CDR3 is built from 12 residues. In germline, CDR1 is SNHLY, CDR2 FYNNEI. V shed 7 bases and J shed 1 base, with 7 bases lying between them. CDR3 sequence reads: CASNRQNTEAFF. CDR3 sequence (DNA): TGTGCCAGCAATCGACAGAACACTGAAGCTTTCTTT.

The chain uses TRBV5-1 and TRBJ1-5, with D possibly TRBD1 on 5 matching bases. CDR1 and CDR2 from the germline V gene are SGHRS and YFSETQ. The CDR3 extends over 16 amino acids. The V and J ends lost 4 bases and 1 base respectively, with 15 bases between them. DNA for the CDR3: TGCGCCAGCAGCCTTGGGTCCGGGGGAAGCAATCAGCCCCAGCATTTT. Its protein product is CASSLGSGGSNQPQHF.

This sequence joins TRBV9 and TRBJ2-1; 8 positions agree with TRBD1. CDR1 is SGDLS, CDR2 YYNGEE, per germline. V dropped 3 bases and J dropped 4; count of bases not matched to a gene: 6. The CDR3 has 15 amino acids. CDR3 coding DNA: TGTGCCAGCAGCGCCCGACAGGGGCGGTACAATGAGCAGTTCTTC. Amino acid sequence: CASSARQGRYNEQFF.

The sample holds a few counts of this clone. The rearrangement joins TRBV11-2 to TRBJ2-2; D is possibly TRBD1 (6 bases). There are 15 residues in the CDR3. From germline, CDR1 is SGHAT and CDR2 FQNNGV. V was cut by 1 base and J by 3 bases, with 9 bases left in between. The CDR3 reads CASSLGTGYTGELFF. CDR3 nucleotide sequence: TGTGCCAGCAGCTTAGGAACAGGGTACACCGGGGAGCTGTTTTTT. The full variable domain, with the rest looked up from reference TRBV11-2 and TRBJ2-2, is EAGVAQSPRYKIIEKRQSVAFWCNPISGHATLYWYQQILGQGPKLLIQFQNNGVVDDSQLPKDRFSAERLKGVDSTLKIQPAKLEDSAVYLCASSLGTGYTGELFFGEGSRLTVL.

The sample holds a few counts of this clone. The genes are TRBV5-1 and TRBJ1-4; 9 bases match TRBD1. Trimming at V came to 2 bases and at J to 5 bases, leaving 4 bases not matched to a gene. This CDR3 is built from 15 residues. The germline gives CDR1 SGHRS, CDR2 YFSETQ. The CDR3 here is CASSFDGQGNEKLFF. The CDR3 nucleotides read TGCGCCAGCAGCTTCGACGGACAGGGGAATGAAAAACTGTTTTTT.

V and J are TRBV5-1 and TRBJ2-5; 16 bases agree with TRBD2. Looked up from germline, CDR1 is SGHRS and CDR2 is YFSETQ. The CDR3 runs 17 residues. After removal of 4 bases from V and 5 bases from J, the junction contained 8 bases not matched to a gene. CDR3 sequence reads: CASSHGTSGGAGETQYF. CDR3 DNA sequence: TGCGCCAGCAGCCACGGGACTAGCGGGGGGGCCGGTGAGACCCAGTACTTC. The full variable domain, with the rest looked up from reference TRBV5-1 and TRBJ2-5, is KAGVTQTPRYLIKTRGQQVTLSCSPISGHRSVSWYQQTPGQGLQFLFEYFSETQRNKGNFPGRFSGRQFSNSRSEMNVSTLELGDSALYLCASSHGTSGGAGETQYFGPGTRLLVL.